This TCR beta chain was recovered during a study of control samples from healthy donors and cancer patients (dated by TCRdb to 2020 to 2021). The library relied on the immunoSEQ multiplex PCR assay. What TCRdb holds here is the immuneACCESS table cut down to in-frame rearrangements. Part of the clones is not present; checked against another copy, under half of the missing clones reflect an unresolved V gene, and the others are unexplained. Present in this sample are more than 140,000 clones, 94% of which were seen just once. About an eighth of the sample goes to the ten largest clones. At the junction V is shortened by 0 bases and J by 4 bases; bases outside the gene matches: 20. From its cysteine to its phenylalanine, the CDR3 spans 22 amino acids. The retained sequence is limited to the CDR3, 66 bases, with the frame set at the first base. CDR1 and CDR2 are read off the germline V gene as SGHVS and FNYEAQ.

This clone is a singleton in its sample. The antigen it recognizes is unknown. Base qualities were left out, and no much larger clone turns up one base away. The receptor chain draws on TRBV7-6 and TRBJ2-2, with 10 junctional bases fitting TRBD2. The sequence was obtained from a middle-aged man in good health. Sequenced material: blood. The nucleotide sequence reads TGTGCCAGCAGCTTAGCCCCCGGAGGGTCCCCATTAGCGGGGGGTGCCACCGGGGAGCTGTTTTTT. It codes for CASSLAPGGSPLAGGATGELFF.